The 13 T cell receptor beta chains in this list originate from one sample, sequenced in a study of T cell responses to AZD1222 COVID-19 vaccine. The method was immunoSEQ multiplex PCR; TCRdb's version includes in-frame clones alone and lacks a portion of them. The table includes some 150,000 clones, around 86% detected once. This specimen was peripheral blood, taken on day 0 of MenACWY control vaccination. The receptors were gathered from an adult in good health.

This chain joins TRBV11-2 and TRBJ2-5; D possibly matches TRBD1 or TRBD2 (6 bases each). Germline CDR1 and CDR2: SGHAT and FQNNGV. V dropped 2 bases and J dropped 4 bases, with 17 bases sitting between them. The CDR3 is made up of 16 amino acids. In nucleotides, the CDR3 is TGTGCCAGCAGCTTATTTGGGGGGCCAGCAGTAGAGACCCAGTACTTC. Amino acid sequence: CASSLFGGPAVETQYF.

V is TRBV4-2 and J is TRBJ1-6; maybe TRBD1 (5 bases). V was trimmed by 4 bases and J by 8 bases, leaving 6 bases between them. CDR1 is LGHNA, CDR2 YNFKEQ, per germline. The CDR3 is made up of 12 amino acids. The CDR3 reads CASSRGDSPLHF. CDR3 DNA sequence: TGTGCCAGCAGCCGAGGGGATTCACCCCTCCACTTT.

V is TRBV6-5 and J is TRBJ1-4, with D maybe TRBD1 (6 bases). This CDR3 has 13 amino acids. CDR1 and CDR2 from the germline V gene are MNHEY and SVGAGI. V was trimmed by 6 bases and J by 8 bases, leaving 13 bases between them. The CDR3 loop is CASRGAVREKLFF. CDR3 nucleotides: TGTGCCAGCAGGGGGGCAGTACGGGAAAAACTGTTTTTT.

The chain joins TRBV29-1 to TRBJ1-4; the match to TRBD1 covers 8 bases. Trimming at V came to 5 bases and at J to 3 bases, leaving 5 bases not matched to a gene. Germline loops: CDR1 SQVTM, CDR2 ANQGSEA. The CDR3 contains 14 residues. The CDR3 DNA sequence: TGCAGCGTTTACAGGGGGGGAGCTAATGAAAAACTGTTTTTT. Translating gives CSVYRGGANEKLFF.

The chain links TRBV7-7 to TRBJ2-1; D is perhaps TRBD1 (5 bases). Deletions cut 5 bases from V and 2 bases from J, with 7 bases between. Germline V gene lookup returns CDR1 SSHAT and CDR2 FNYEAQ (reference sequence). The CDR3 is made up of 13 amino acids. The CDR3 DNA follows: TGTGCCAGCAGCCCGACAGCCTACAATGAGCAGTTCTTC. This translates into CASSPTAYNEQFF.

The J gene is TRBJ2-2, the V gene TRBV6-6; the D gene could be TRBD1 or TRBD2 (6 bases each). V was cut by 10 bases and J by 5 bases, with 17 bases left in between. The CDR3 extends over 14 amino acids. The germline CDR1 and CDR2 sequences are MNHNY and SVGAGI (reference sequence). For the CDR3, the DNA is TGTGCCACAGGGACGGGGGCAGGTACCGGGGAGCTGTTTTTT. Its translation is CATGTGAGTGELFF.

The chain joins TRBV7-2 to TRBJ2-3; TRBD2 matches 15 bases. This CDR3 spans 17 amino acids. V lost 5 bases to trimming and J lost 6 bases; unmatched junction nucleotides: 9. Germline values: CDR1 SGHTA, CDR2 FQGNSA. The CDR3 loop is CASSPSGLAGGTDTQYF. The CDR3, as DNA: TGTGCCAGCAGCCCTTCAGGACTAGCGGGGGGGACCGATACGCAGTATTTT.

This clone was seen only a few times. This chain uses TRBV10-3 with TRBJ1-6; D is perhaps TRBD1 (5 bases). Germline V CDR1 and CDR2: ENHRY, SYGVKD. CDR3 length: 16 residues. V dropped 2 bases and J dropped 10 bases, with 18 bases sitting between them. The CDR3 sequence: CAISENGLGVTSPLHF. The CDR3 coding sequence is TGTGCCATCAGTGAGAATGGGCTGGGGGTTACCTCACCCCTCCACTTT.

This rearrangement joins TRBV28 to TRBJ2-7, with D possibly matching TRBD1 (6 bases). CDR1 and CDR2 (germline): MDHEN, SYDVKM. V lost 6 bases and J 5 bases, leaving 14 bases between the germline ends. The CDR3 is made up of 13 amino acids. In DNA, the CDR3 is TGTGCCAGCAGACAAGGGGGTTTGGACGAGCAGTACGTC. This encodes CASRQGGLDEQYV.

The rearrangement joins TRBV7-8 to TRBJ1-5, with no clear D. CDR3 length equals 15 residues. Trimming pared 1 base from V and 4 bases from J, leaving 11 bases between. Looked up from germline, CDR1 is SGHVS and CDR2 is FQNEAQ. CDR3 nucleotide sequence: TGTGCCAGCAGCTTAGGACGCGGCAGGAATCAGCCCCAGCATTTT. Translated: CASSLGRGRNQPQHF.

The table lists this clone with a few counts. This chain connects TRBV4-2 to TRBJ2-3; D is unresolved. V lost 0 bases and J lost 3, with 13 bases in between. The CDR3 sequence is 16 residues long. Germline CDR1 LGHNA, CDR2 YNFKEQ. The CDR3 is CASSQEGQSRTDTQYF. The CDR3 DNA follows: TGTGCCAGCAGCCAAGAAGGTCAAAGCCGAACAGATACGCAGTATTTT.

The chain carries TRBV7-8 and TRBJ2-3; no firm D call. The germline V and J ends were trimmed by 5 bases and 6 bases, with 12 bases remaining between them. CDR1 and CDR2 from the germline V gene are SGHVS and FQNEAQ. The CDR3 runs 13 residues. CDR3 in DNA: TGTGCCAGCAGCCGAGTCCCCGGGGATACGCAGTATTTT. Its protein product is CASSRVPGDTQYF. The whole variable domain, remainder taken from reference TRBV7-8 and TRBJ2-3, is GAGVSQSPRYKVAKRGQDVALRCDPISGHVSLFWYQQALGQGPEFLTYFQNEAQLDKSGLPSDRFFAERPEGSVSTLKIQRTQQEDSAVYLCASSRVPGDTQYFGPGTRLTVL.

The chain carries TRBV6-5 and TRBJ1-5; D is ambiguous. The length of the CDR3 is 14 residues. Germline V gene sequence: CDR1 MNHEY, CDR2 SVGAGI. The V end was cut by 0 bases, the J end by 2 bases, with 5 bases between. CDR3 in DNA: TGTGCCAGCAGTTACTCCAGAGGCAATCAGCCCCAGCATTTT. The encoded protein is CASSYSRGNQPQHF.